This TCR beta chain appears in the sequencing data of a study of regulatory T cells in long-lasting Graves disease. Study outcomes and limitations: Repertoires from persistent disease leaned toward TRBV28, TRBJ1-2 and TRBJ2-5. Those with persistent Graves' had less TCR diversity than newly diagnosed patients. Accuracy may have suffered from the small sample size.

With regard to this clonotype: What it recognizes is unknown.

With 7 bases clipped from V and 1 base from J, the junction kept 2 bases outside the gene matches. This CDR3 has 15 amino acids. Germline V CDR1 and CDR2: WSHSY, SAAADI. Described time point: persistent/refractory GD, antithyroid drugs over 5 years with positive TRAb. Scientists built the TCR library using RNA that was extracted from PBMCs. Libraries of TCR beta came from iRepertoire HTBI primers plus Arm-PCR of CDR3 regions. Original processing notes: Across the samples, identification revealed approximately 66 TRBV and around 14 TRBJ segments. In TCRdb, the multiplex PCR reads were re-called with MiXCR into one record per CDR3 protein. These V and J calls derive from TCRdb rather than the authors' analysis. Among roughly 400,000 distinct CDR3 sequences, less than 25% were seen once, and the ten largest hold less than 25%.

The J gene is TRBJ2-2, the V gene TRBV10-2; 11 nucleotides agree with TRBD2. This sample comprised peripheral blood mononuclear cells (PBMCs), obtained when the disease was refractory, from a patient treated with antithyroid drugs. This sequence originates from a female donor with Graves disease. The CDR3 here is CASKGLAVNTGELFF. For the CDR3, the DNA is TGCGCCAGCAAGGGACTAGCGGTGAACACCGGGGAGCTGTTTTTT.